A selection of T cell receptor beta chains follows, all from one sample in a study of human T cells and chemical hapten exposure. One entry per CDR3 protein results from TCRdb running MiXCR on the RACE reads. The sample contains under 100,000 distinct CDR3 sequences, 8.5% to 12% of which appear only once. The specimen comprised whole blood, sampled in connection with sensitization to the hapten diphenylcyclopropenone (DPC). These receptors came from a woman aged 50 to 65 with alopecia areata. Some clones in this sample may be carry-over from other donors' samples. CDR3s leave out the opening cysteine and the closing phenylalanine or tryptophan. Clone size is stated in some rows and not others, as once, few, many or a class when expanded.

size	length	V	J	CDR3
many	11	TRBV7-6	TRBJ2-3	ASSLVIEDTQY
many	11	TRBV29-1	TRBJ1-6	SARAGDNSPLH
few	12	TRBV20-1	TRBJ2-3	SARDIISTDTQY
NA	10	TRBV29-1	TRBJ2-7	SFRQASYEQY
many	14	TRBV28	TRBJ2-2	ASSPLGGANTGELF
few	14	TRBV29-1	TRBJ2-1	SVDLQRDFTYNEQF
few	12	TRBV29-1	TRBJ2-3	SVEEVVSPDTQY
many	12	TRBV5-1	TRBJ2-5	ASSPIQRGGPQY
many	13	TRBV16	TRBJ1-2	ASSQSGGSLDGYT
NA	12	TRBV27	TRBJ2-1	ASRRVNSYNEQF
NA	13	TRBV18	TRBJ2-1	ASSQLAGVDNEQF
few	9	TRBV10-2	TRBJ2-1	ASGRMNEQF
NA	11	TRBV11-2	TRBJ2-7	ASRRQGAYEQY
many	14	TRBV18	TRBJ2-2	ASSPNLSGVTGELF
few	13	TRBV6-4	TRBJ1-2	ASSDNREANYGYT
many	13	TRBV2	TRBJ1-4	ASRTRPGRNEKLF
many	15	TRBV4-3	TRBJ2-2	ASSQEGRAADTGELF
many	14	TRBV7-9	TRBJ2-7	ASSLEGQVPSYEQY
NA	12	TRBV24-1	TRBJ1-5	ATSDSISSQPQH
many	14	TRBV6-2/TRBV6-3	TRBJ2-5	ASSRGLAGVRETQY
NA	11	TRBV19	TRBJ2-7	ASTSGATGEQY
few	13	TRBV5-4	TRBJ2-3	ASSWTSGPTDTQY
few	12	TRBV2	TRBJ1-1	ASSDVTANTEAF
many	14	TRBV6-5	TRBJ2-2	ASSHTGLAFPRELF
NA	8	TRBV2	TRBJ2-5	ASSGETQY
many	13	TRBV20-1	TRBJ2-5	SARQPGRYQETQY
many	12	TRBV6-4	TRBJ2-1	ASSDSTSGNEQF
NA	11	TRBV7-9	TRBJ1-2	AADGLANYGYT
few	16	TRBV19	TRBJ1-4	ASSEKPLALIGDEKLF
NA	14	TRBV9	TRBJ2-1	ASSRPGGGAYNEQF
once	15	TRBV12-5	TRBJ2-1	ASGLPPGTRARNEQF
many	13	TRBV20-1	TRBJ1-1	SARRPDRMNTEAF
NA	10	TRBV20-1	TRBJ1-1	SARPGGTEAF
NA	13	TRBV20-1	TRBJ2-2	SARGQRTNTGELF
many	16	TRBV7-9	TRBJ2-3	ASSDPRRREGVADTQY
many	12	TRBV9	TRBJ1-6	ASSVAGENSPLH
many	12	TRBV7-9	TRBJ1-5	ASSLSGGNQPQH